This TCR beta chain was documented in a study of regulatory T cells in long-lasting Graves disease. This clonotype has a count of ten or more. The CDR3 runs to 14 residues. CDR1 and CDR2 from the germline V gene are SGHDN and FVKESK. V dropped 0 bases and J dropped 2 bases, with 7 bases sitting between them. Specified time point: persistent/refractory GD, antithyroid drugs over 5 years with positive TRAb. RNA from PBMCs was the source of the TCR library. In each case, Graves' disease was diagnosed per American Thyroid Association guidelines. Library construction for TCR beta used iRepertoire HTBI primers and Arm-PCR of CDR3 regions. TCRdb redid the calling of the multiplex PCR reads with MiXCR, one entry per CDR3 protein. In the table there are about 400,000 distinct CDR3 sequences, about a fifth of which are singletons.

The chain uses TRBV14 and TRBJ2-5; D possibly corresponds to TRBD2 (5 bases). The receptor comes from a female donor with Graves disease. This specimen was peripheral blood mononuclear cells (PBMCs), taken when the disease was refractory, from a patient treated with antithyroid drugs. In DNA, the CDR3 is TGTGCCAGCAGCCAAGATAGCGTACAAGAGACCCAGTACTTC. It yields the protein CASSQDSVQETQYF.